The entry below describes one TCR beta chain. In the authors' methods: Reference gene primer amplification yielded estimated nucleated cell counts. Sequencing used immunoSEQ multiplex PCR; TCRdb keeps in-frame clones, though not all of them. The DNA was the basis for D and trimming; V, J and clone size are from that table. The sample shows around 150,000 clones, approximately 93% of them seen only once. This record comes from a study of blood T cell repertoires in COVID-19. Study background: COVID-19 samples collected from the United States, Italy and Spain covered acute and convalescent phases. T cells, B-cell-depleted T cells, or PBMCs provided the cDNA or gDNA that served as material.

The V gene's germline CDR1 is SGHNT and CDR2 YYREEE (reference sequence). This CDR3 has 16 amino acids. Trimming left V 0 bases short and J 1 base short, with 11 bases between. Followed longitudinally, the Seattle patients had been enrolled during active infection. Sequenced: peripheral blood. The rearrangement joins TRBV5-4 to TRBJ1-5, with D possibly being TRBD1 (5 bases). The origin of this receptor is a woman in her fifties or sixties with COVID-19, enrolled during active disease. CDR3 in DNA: TGTGCCAGCAGCTTGGAAACAGGACCCAGCAATCAGCCCCAGCATTTT. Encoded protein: CASSLETGPSNQPQHF.